Only a few counts were recorded for the clone carrying this TCR beta chain. Its target is unknown. These data are taken from a study of vaccination and CD4 T cells after COVID-19. Looking at the study overall: Six men and four women formed the convalescents, two being Hispanic. Participants were vaccinated with two doses, given as either BNT162b2 or mRNA-1273 vaccine.

Once obtained from cultured CD4+ T cells, the DNA was sequenced using the Oncomine TCR Beta short-read assay. TCRdb processed the PCR reads anew with MiXCR; each CDR3 protein has one entry. This table holds around 20,000 distinct CDR3 sequences, approximately 48% found once. Noted treatment: roughly 11-day PBMC culture with coronavirus spike peptide pools or control peptides (ViraFEST assay). Patients returned positive PCR results between March and December 2020, earlier than US Alpha, Beta and Delta variants. On days 3 and 7, half the medium was swapped for fresh IL-2-containing medium. V gave up 4 bases and J gave up 0 bases; unmatched junction bases: 9. CDR1 and CDR2 from the germline V gene are MDHEN and SYDVKM. The CDR3 length is 17 residues.

This receptor was taken from a human donor who had recovered from COVID-19. The chain joins TRBV28 to TRBJ1-2; 9 nucleotides agree with TRBD1. The sequencing sample was made of CD4+ T cells from blood, cultured in vitro. In DNA, the CDR3 is TGTGCCAGCAGTTCTCCCTGGGGGGACAGGGCTAACTATGGCTACACCTTC. Translating gives CASSSPWGDRANYGYTF.